The clone carrying this TCR beta chain showed up just a few times. Antigen unknown. Germline values: CDR1 MNHEY, CDR2 SMNVEV (reference sequence). This CDR3 spans 13 amino acids. Trimming took off 6 bases at V and 5 bases at J, with 11 bases between the two ends. The source of the sample is a study of identifying expanded T cells in peripheral blood. General observations from the study: Clone count variance between roughly 2-week samples rose with total template count. Over about two and four weeks, about 16 and 19 clones changed, versus 1.2 between replicates.

Collection occurred without any documented infections or immune events in donors. Here immunoSEQ multiplex PCR was the method, and the copy in TCRdb shows in-frame clones only, minus some. In the table there are some 54,000 clones, roughly 80% of which are singletons. This receptor was taken from a person between 18 and 75 years old in good health. Sequenced: blood. The chain employs TRBV27 and TRBJ1-5; no clear D gene. The CDR3 spells CASSRVNDQPQHF. For the CDR3, the DNA is TGTGCCAGCAGCCGCGTTAATGATCAGCCCCAGCATTTT.